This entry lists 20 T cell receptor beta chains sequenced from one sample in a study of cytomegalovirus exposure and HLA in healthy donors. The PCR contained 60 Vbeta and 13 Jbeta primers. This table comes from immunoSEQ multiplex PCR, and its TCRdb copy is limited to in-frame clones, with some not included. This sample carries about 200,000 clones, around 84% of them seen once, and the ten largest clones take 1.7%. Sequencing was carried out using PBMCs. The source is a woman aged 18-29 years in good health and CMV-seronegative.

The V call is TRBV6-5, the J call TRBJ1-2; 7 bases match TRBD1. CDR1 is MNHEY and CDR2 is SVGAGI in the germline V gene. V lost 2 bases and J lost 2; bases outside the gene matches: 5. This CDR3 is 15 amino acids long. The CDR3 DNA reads TGTGCCAGCAGTTACAGCCCGACAGGGAACTATGGCTACACCTTC. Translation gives CASSYSPTGNYGYTF.

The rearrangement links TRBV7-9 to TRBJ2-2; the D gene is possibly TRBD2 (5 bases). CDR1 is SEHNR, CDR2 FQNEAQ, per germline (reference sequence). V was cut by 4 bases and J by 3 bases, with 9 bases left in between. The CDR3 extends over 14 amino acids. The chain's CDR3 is CASSSGSDTGELFF. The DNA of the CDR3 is TGTGCCAGCAGCTCTGGGAGCGACACCGGGGAGCTGTTTTTT.

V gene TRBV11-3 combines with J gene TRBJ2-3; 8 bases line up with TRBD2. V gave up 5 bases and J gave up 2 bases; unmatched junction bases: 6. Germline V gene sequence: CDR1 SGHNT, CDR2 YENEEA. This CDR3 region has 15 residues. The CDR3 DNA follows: TGTGCCAGCAGCCCCGGGACTAGGTACACAGATACGCAGTATTTT. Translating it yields CASSPGTRYTDTQYF.

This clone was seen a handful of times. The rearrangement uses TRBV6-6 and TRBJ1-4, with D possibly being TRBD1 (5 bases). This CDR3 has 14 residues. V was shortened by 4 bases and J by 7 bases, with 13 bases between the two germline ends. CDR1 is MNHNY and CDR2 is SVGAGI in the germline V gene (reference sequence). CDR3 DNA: TGTGCCAGCAGTTCCGGACAAACATCTGAAAAACTGTTTTTT. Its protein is CASSSGQTSEKLFF.

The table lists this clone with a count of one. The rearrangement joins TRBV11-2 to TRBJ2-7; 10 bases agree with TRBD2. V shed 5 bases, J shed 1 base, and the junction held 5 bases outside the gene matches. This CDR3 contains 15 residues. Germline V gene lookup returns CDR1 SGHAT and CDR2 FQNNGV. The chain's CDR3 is CASSIGTSASYEQYV. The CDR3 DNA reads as TGTGCCAGCAGCATCGGGACTAGCGCGTCCTACGAGCAGTACGTC.

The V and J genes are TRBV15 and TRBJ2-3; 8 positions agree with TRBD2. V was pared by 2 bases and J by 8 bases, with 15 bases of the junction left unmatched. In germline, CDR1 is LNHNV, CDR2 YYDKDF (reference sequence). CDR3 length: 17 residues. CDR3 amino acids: CATSRPLPGTSDGTQYF. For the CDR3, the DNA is TGTGCCACCAGCAGACCACTCCCCGGGACTAGTGACGGTACGCAGTATTTT.

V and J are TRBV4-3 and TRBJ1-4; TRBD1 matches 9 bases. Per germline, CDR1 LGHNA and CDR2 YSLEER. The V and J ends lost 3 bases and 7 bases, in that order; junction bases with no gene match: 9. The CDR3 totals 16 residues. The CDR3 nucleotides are TGCGCCAGCAGCCAGGCTACAGGGGGCAGGGGTGAAAAACTGTTTTTT. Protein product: CASSQATGGRGEKLFF.

The CDR3 sequence is CATGLAPYEQYF. The CDR3 nucleotides read TGTGCCACCGGACTAGCGCCGTACGAGCAGTACTTC. The chain joins TRBV6-1 to TRBJ2-5; 9 bases line up with TRBD2. The assigned J gene may be wrong: the sequence end matches TRBJ2-7 better. The CDR3 has 12 residues. Looked up from germline, CDR1 is MNHNS and CDR2 is SASEGT.

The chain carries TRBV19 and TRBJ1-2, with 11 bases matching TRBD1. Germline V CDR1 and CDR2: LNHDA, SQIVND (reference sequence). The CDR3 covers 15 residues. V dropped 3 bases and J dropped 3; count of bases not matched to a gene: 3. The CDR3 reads CASSMWTGGDYGYTF. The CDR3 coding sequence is TGTGCCAGTAGTATGTGGACAGGGGGCGACTATGGCTACACCTTC. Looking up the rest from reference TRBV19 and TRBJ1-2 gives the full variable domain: DGGITQSPKYLFRKEGQNVTLSCEQNLNHDAMYWYRQDPGQGLRLIYYSQIVNDFQKGDIAEGYSVSREKKESFPLTVTSAQKNPTAFYLCASSMWTGGDYGYTFGSGTRLTVV.

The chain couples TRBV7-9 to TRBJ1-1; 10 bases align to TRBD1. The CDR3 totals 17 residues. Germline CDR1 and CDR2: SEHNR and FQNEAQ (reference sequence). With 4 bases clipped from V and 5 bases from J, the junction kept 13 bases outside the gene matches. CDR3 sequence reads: CASSSSRQGARGTEAFF. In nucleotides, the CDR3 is TGTGCCAGCAGCTCGTCTCGACAGGGGGCTAGGGGGACTGAAGCTTTCTTT. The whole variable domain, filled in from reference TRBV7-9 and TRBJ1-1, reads DTGVSQNPRHKITKRGQNVTFRCDPISEHNRLYWYRQTLGQGPEFLTYFQNEAQLEKSRLLSDRFSAERPKGSFSTLEIQRTEQGDSAMYLCASSSSRQGARGTEAFFGQGTRLTVV.

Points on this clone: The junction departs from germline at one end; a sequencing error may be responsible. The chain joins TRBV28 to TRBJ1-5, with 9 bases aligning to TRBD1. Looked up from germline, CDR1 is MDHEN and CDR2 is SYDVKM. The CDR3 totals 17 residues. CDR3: CAGSLGTGSLSNQPQHF. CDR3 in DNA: TGTGCCGGCAGTTTAGGGACAGGGTCTTTGAGCAATCAGCCCCAGCATTTT.

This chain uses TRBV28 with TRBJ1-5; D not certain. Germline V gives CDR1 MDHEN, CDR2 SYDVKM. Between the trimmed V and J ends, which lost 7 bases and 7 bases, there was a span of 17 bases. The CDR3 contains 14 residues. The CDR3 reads CASILRRESQPQHF. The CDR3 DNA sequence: TGTGCCAGCATCCTGCGTCGGGAGTCCCAGCCCCAGCATTTT.

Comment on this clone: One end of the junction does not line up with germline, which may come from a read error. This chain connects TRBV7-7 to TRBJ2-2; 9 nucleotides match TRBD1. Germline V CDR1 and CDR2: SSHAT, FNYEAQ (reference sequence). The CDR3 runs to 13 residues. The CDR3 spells CASSSTGGYTMFF. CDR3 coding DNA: TGTGCTAGCAGCTCGACAGGGGGGTACACGATGTTTTTT.

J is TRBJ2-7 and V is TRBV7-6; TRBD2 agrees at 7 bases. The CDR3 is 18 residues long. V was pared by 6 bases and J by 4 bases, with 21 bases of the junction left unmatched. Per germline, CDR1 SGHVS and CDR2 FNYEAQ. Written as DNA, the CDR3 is TGTGCCAGCAGTAAAGGGGCTAGCGGTTACCGTAACCCTTACGAGCAGTACTTC. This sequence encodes CASSKGASGYRNPYEQYF. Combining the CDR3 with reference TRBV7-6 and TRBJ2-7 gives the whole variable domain GAGVSQSPRYKVTKRGQDVALRCDPISGHVSLYWYRQALGQGPEFLTYFNYEAQQDKSGLPNDRFSAERPEGSISTLTIQRTEQRDSAMYRCASSKGASGYRNPYEQYFGPGTRLTVT.

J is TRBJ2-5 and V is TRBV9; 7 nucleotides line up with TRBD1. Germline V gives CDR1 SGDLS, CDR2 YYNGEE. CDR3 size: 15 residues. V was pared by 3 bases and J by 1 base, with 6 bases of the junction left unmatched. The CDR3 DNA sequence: TGTGCCAGCAGCGCGCTCCGGGACAGCCAAGAGACCCAGTACTTC. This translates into CASSALRDSQETQYF.

This CDR3 reads CASSHNRVRRVSGRNTGELFF. The CDR3 DNA follows: TGCGCCAGCAGCCACAACAGGGTCCGACGGGTTAGCGGGAGAAACACCGGGGAGCTGTTTTTT. The chain is built from TRBV4-3 and TRBJ2-2, with 9 bases aligning to TRBD2. Trimming took 3 bases from V and 2 from J; bases not matched to a gene: 19. Germline CDR1 reads LGHNA; CDR2 reads YSLEER. This CDR3 region has 21 residues.

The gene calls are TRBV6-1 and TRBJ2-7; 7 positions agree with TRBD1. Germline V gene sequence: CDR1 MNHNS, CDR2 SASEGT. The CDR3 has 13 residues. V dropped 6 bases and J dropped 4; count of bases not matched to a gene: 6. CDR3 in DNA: TGTGCCAGCAGCACCCGACAGGGTTACGAGCAGTACGTC. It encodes CASSTRQGYEQYV.

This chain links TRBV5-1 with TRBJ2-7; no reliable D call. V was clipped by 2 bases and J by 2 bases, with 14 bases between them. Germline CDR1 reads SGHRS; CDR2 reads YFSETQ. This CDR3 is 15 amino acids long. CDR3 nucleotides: TGCGCCAGCAGCTTTATTGGTGATAGAACCTACGAGCAGTACTTC. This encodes CASSFIGDRTYEQYF.

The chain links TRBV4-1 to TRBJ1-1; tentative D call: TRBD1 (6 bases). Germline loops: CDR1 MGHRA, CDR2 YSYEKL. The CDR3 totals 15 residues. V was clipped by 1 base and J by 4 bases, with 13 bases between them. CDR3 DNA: TGCGCCAGCAGCCAAGTAGGCAGGGGAAGCACTGAAGCTTTCTTT. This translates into CASSQVGRGSTEAFF.

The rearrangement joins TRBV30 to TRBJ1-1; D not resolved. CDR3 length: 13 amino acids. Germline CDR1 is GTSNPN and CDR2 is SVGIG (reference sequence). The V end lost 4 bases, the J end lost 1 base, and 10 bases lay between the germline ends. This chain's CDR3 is CAWIDTENTEAFF. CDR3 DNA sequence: TGTGCCTGGATCGATACAGAGAACACTGAAGCTTTCTTT.